This T cell receptor (beta chain) was obtained from a study of blood T cells in healthy people across ages. CDR1 is DFQATT, CDR2 SNEGSKA, per germline (reference sequence). V was clipped by 1 base and J by 4 bases; unmatched bases: 5. CDR3 length: 14 amino acids. With regard to this clonotype: The antigen is not known.

For the second PCR, which ran for about 7 to 11 cycles, a sample-barcoded 5' primer and a J-beta primer mix were used. MiXCR, run by TCRdb on the 5' RACE reads, gives a single entry per CDR3 protein. The repertoire holds 900,000 to 950,000 distinct CDR3 sequences, with about 27% as singletons. Study results and caveats: Older age coincided with a roughly linear decline in TCR beta diversity per million T cells. Donor CMV status, an unknown factor, possibly confounded changes in expanded clonotypes. As naive T cell percentage varied, TCR beta diversity correlated strongly with it.

This same sample was also taken into another study, of T cells of mothers and their children. Turning to that study: In both related and unrelated pairs, TCR recombination output is shaped similarly by thymic selection.

The chain is built from TRBV20-1 and TRBJ2-3; 7 positions match TRBD2. The sequenced sample was blood. The receptor comes from a woman in her 40s in good health. The CDR3 sequence is CSARGRGVADTQYF. DNA of the CDR3: TGCAGTGCTAGAGGTCGGGGGGTAGCAGATACGCAGTATTTT.